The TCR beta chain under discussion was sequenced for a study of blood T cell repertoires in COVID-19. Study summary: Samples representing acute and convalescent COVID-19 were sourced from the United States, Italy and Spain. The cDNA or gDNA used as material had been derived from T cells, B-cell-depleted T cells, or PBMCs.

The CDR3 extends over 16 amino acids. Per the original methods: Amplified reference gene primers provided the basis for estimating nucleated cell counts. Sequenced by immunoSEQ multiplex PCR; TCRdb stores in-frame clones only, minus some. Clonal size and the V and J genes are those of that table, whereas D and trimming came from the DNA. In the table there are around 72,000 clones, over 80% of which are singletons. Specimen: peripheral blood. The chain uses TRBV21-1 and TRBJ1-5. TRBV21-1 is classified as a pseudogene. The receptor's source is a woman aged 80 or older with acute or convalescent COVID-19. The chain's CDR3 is CASSKVVHGEDQPQHF. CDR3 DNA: TGTGCCAGCAGCAAAGTTGTACACGGGGAGGATCAGCCCCAGCATTTT.